The T cell receptor (beta chain) under discussion was sequenced for a study of cytomegalovirus exposure and HLA in healthy donors. CDR3 length: 12 residues. The V gene's germline CDR1 is SQVTM and CDR2 ANQGSEA. V dropped 6 bases and J dropped 5; count of bases not matched to a gene: 5. This PCR relied on a set of 60 Vbeta primers and 13 Jbeta primers. Produced via immunoSEQ multiplex PCR; TCRdb's table is partial and in-frame only. The sample lists 85,000 to 100,000 clones, more than 75% occurring once. Points from the study as a whole: Some V segments could not be told apart, so they were left out, TRBV6-2 and TRBV6-3 among them. Reported findings show TCR beta sequences accurately forecast HLA-A and HLA-B alleles in most subjects.

Nominally healthy donors provided the samples, though records likely missed some immune exposures. Note on this clone: Its antigen remains unknown.

The J gene is TRBJ2-7, the V gene TRBV29-1, with TRBD1 identical over 9 bases. The sample comprised PBMCs. The clonotype originates from a man aged 30 to 39 in good health and CMV-seropositive. The CDR3 reads CSVGQGLHEQYF. CDR3 sequence (DNA): TGCAGCGTGGGACAGGGTCTACACGAGCAGTACTTC.